Listed below are T cell receptor beta chains from one sample, sequenced in a study of OX40 agonist ivuxolimab in advanced cancers. Using immunoSEQ multiplex PCR, the repertoire was profiled, and TCRdb retains in-frame clones only, with some absent. The sample has 37,000 or so clones, around 82% seen once; the top ten hold 1.8%. The specimen comprised CD4+ or CD8+ T cells sorted from blood, sampled in a trial of the OX40 agonist ivuxolimab. These receptors were collected from an adult with an advanced solid tumor such as melanoma, head and neck, liver or kidney cancer. CDR3s leave out the opening cysteine and the closing phenylalanine or tryptophan. A D gene is named only where the DNA matches it firmly.

TRBJ2-3,TRBD2,TRBV7-2,ASSYDGRSTDTQY
TRBJ1-1,-,TRBV15,ATSRDGAGGRNTEAF
TRBJ1-1,-,TRBV5-1,ASSFQVGNTEAF
TRBJ2-7,TRBD1,TRBV4-1,ASSHPPSLRTGAYEQY
TRBJ1-5,-,TRBV27,ASSNLGGTWH
TRBJ1-6,-,TRBV25-1,ASSGDSSYNSPLH
TRBJ2-7,TRBD2,TRBV6-4,ARREWEGGEQY
TRBJ2-1,TRBD1,TRBV9,ASSPRDRSYNEQF
TRBJ2-1,TRBD2,TRBV19,ASRQRGGSYNEQF
TRBJ1-2,-,TRBV23-1,ASSQSQGSYGYT
TRBJ2-1,-,TRBV4-3,ASSQRRGAGSYNEQF
TRBJ2-5,-,TRBV10-3,AIRGADRSETQY
TRBJ2-7,-,TRBV20-1,SARDSYEQY
TRBJ2-5,-,TRBV9,ASSVAEGPETQY
TRBJ2-5,-,TRBV9,ASSPPGTKETQY
TRBJ2-5,-,TRBV7-9,ASSLAAVLSQETQY
TRBJ1-4,-,TRBV7-9,ASSDSLLHWEKLF
TRBJ2-1,-,TRBV6-4,ASSLNRASSYNEQF
TRBJ1-1,-,TRBV4-3,ASTSKGGGQNEAF
TRBJ1-1,-,TRBV7-8,ASSRATGQANTEAF
TRBJ1-2,TRBD1,TRBV19,ASSTWTGRDGYT
TRBJ2-2,TRBD1,TRBV5-1,ASSSRTGQARTGELF
TRBJ2-7,TRBD1,TRBV11-2,ASSPLNRDRGRTYEQY
TRBJ1-2,-,TRBV5-4,ASSLALAGLNYGYT
TRBJ2-5,TRBD1,TRBV30,AWSGQGETQY
TRBJ2-6,-,TRBV5-6,ASSRGLLSGANVLT
TRBJ1-2,-,TRBV4-2,ASSHTGAAWTGDGYT
TRBJ1-1,-,TRBV11-2,ASSLVSQNTEAF
TRBJ1-1,-,TRBV6-5,ASSQLKNTEAF
TRBJ1-1,TRBD1,TRBV10-3,ATRYRDREALAF
TRBJ2-3,TRBD2,TRBV7-2,ASSLFQREPTDTQY
TRBJ1-6,-,TRBV19,ASSMGEVNSPLH
TRBJ2-7,TRBD1,TRBV9,ASSARDSFSYEQY
TRBJ2-7,-,TRBV2,ASIRGAFSYEQY
TRBJ1-1,-,TRBV19,ASTGQNRPGGAF
TRBJ2-2,TRBD2,TRBV7-7,ASSLGGLAANTGELF
TRBJ1-2,TRBD1,TRBV6-1,ASSANDRVFNYGYT
TRBJ2-1,-,TRBV7-9,ASSPRLRGTSRNEQF
TRBJ1-5,-,TRBV7-9,ASSLIGGGESNQPQH